This is a list of T cell receptor beta chains from one sample in a study of regulatory T cells in long-lasting Graves disease. TCRdb processed the multiplex PCR reads anew with MiXCR; each CDR3 protein has one entry. The sample holds around 450,000 distinct CDR3 sequences, approximately 16% seen once. The sample was also reused in another study, on T cells in Graves' hyperthyroidism and ophthalmopathy.

Material: peripheral blood mononuclear cells (PBMCs), obtained at new diagnosis, from a patient treated with antithyroid drugs. Receptor source: a woman between 35 and 50 years old with Graves disease. Both conserved end residues are part of each CDR3. A D gene is named only where the DNA matches it firmly. Size tells how often a clone was seen (once, few, many) or the class of an expanded clone, and some rows leave it out.

V,size,length,D,J,CDR3,DNA
TRBV28,few,14,.,TRBJ2-7,CASSSPAGSYDQYF,TGTGCCAGCAGCTCCCCGGCGGGCAGCTACGATCAGTACTTC
TRBV11-3,.,13,TRBD1,TRBJ1-1,CASSFQQGEGAFF,TGTGCCAGCAGCTTCCAACAGGGGGAGGGAGCTTTCTTT
TRBV2,.,11,.,TRBJ2-1,CASSRGETRYF,TGTGCCAGCAGTCGCGGTGAGACCCGGTACTTC
TRBV6-2/TRBV6-3,many,16,.,TRBJ2-7,CASRHHSTTISYEQYF,TGTGCCAGCAGGCACCACTCGACAACTATCTCCTACGAGCAGTACTTC
TRBV7-9,many,18,TRBD2,TRBJ2-3,CASSLETSGTFGGDTQYF,TGTGCCAGCAGCTTAGAAACTAGCGGGACATTTGGTGGCGATACGCAGTATTTT
TRBV13,many,15,.,TRBJ2-1,CASSSLAHSYNEQFF,TGTGCCAGCAGCTCGTTAGCCCACTCCTACAATGAGCAGTTCTTC
TRBV6-1,many,14,.,TRBJ2-1,CATLGPDSYNEQFF,TGTGCCACCTTGGGCCCCGACTCCTACAATGAGCAGTTCTTC
TRBV4-2,.,17,TRBD1,TRBJ2-5,CASSQEEWDRTQETQYF,TGTGCCAGCAGCCAAGAAGAATGGGACAGGACACAAGAGACCCAGTACTTC
TRBV7-2,few,18,TRBD2,TRBJ2-5,CASSSHMTLAGDQETQYF,TGTGCCAGCAGCTCCCATATGACACTAGCGGGGGACCAAGAGACCCAGTACTTC
TRBV10-3,.,13,.,TRBJ2-5,CAISDSGQETQYF,TGTGCCATCAGTGATTCGGGGCAAGAGACCCAGTACTTC
TRBV6-2/TRBV6-3,few,13,TRBD1,TRBJ1-1,CASQGTAYTEAFF,TGTGCCAGCCAGGGGACAGCATACACTGAAGCTTTCTTT
TRBV2,many,12,.,TRBJ2-1,CASIPSYNEQFF,TGTGCCAGCATCCCTAGCTACAATGAGCAGTTCTTC
TRBV27,many,15,.,TRBJ1-4,CASSRWGTTNEKLFF,TGTGCCAGCAGCCGCTGGGGGACAACTAATGAAAAACTGTTTTTT
TRBV10-2,many,15,TRBD2,TRBJ2-2,CASRDTGGYTGELFF,TGCGCCAGCAGAGACACGGGAGGTTACACCGGGGAGCTGTTTTTT
TRBV20-1,many,13,.,TRBJ2-5,CSASTTYQETQYF,TGCAGTGCTAGTACCACGTACCAAGAGACCCAGTACTTC
TRBV3-1,many,13,.,TRBJ1-1,CASSQLGNTEAFF,TGTGCCAGCAGCCAACTGGGCAACACTGAAGCTTTCTTT
TRBV6-2/TRBV6-3,many,13,.,TRBJ2-3,CASSDTGTDTQYF,TGTGCCAGCAGTGACACAGGGACAGATACGCAGTATTTT
TRBV11-3,many,18,TRBD1,TRBJ2-1,CASSFLRWTGGGGNEQFF,TGTGCCAGCAGCTTCCTTCGCTGGACAGGGGGCGGGGGCAATGAGCAGTTCTTC
TRBV7-9,few,14,.,TRBJ1-1,CASSLDPVNTEAFF,TGTGCCAGCAGCTTAGACCCGGTGAACACTGAAGCTTTCTTT
TRBV11-2,.,14,TRBD1,TRBJ2-5,CASRIPQGDETQYF,TGTGCCAGCAGAATACCACAGGGGGACGAGACCCAGTACTTC
TRBV7-8,many,18,.,TRBJ1-4,CASSPQRSGVVAREKLFF,TGTGCCAGCAGCCCCCAACGGTCGGGGGTGGTGGCGCGAGAAAAACTGTTTTTT
TRBV5-1,many,16,.,TRBJ2-2,CASSLAGGTNTGELFF,TGCGCCAGCAGCTTGGCCGGGGGAACGAACACCGGGGAGCTGTTTTTT
TRBV10-3,many,18,TRBD1,TRBJ1-2,CAINAFGRGQGQNYGYTF,TGTGCCATCAACGCCTTCGGGCGGGGACAGGGGCAAAACTATGGCTACACCTTC
TRBV7-8,many,16,.,TRBJ2-1,CASSLARLGHYNEQFF,TGTGCCAGCAGCTTAGCGCGGCTAGGCCACTACAATGAGCAGTTCTTC
TRBV4-1,.,13,.,TRBJ2-5,CASSQGTQETQYF,TGCGCCAGCAGCCAAGGGACACAAGAGACCCAGTACTTC
TRBV11-2,.,12,.,TRBJ2-7,CVGSPTPYEQYF,TGTGTCGGCAGTCCGACCCCCTACGAGCAGTACTTC
TRBV11-2,.,14,TRBD1,TRBJ2-7,CASSWDRFSYEQYF,TGTGCCAGCAGCTGGGACAGGTTCTCCTACGAGCAGTACTTC
TRBV15,.,16,.,TRBJ1-4,CATSRDNPTTNEKLFF,TGTGCCACCAGCAGAGATAACCCCACAACTAATGAAAAACTGTTTTTT
TRBV5-1,few,16,TRBD2,TRBJ2-1,CASSLARGLAGFEQFF,TGCGCCAGCAGCTTGGCCCGGGGACTAGCGGGATTTGAGCAGTTCTTC
TRBV4-2,few,15,.,TRBJ2-3,CASSQGGGGRDTQYF,TGTGCCAGCAGCCAAGGGGGGGGGGGCAGAGATACGCAGTATTTT
TRBV4-1,.,16,TRBD2,TRBJ2-5,CASSQAPRGGQGTQYF,TGCGCCAGCAGCCAAGCTCCCCGGGGGGGGCAGGGGACCCAGTACTTC
TRBV12-3/TRBV12-4,many,12,.,TRBJ1-1,CASTTAYTEAFF,TGTGCCAGCACTACAGCCTACACTGAAGCTTTCTTT
TRBV9,few,17,TRBD2,TRBJ2-5,CASSVAGLAGVKETQYF,TGTGCCAGCAGCGTAGCTGGACTAGCGGGAGTAAAAGAGACCCAGTACTTC
TRBV20-1,few,14,.,TRBJ1-3,CSARSPDTGNTIYF,TGCAGTGCTAGATCCCCAGACACTGGAAACACCATATATTTT
TRBV29-1,many,15,.,TRBJ2-1,CSVIARPPRGNEQFF,TGCAGCGTTATAGCCCGGCCCCCCCGAGGGAATGAGCAGTTCTTC
TRBV10-3,many,13,.,TRBJ2-1,CATGAGLDNEQFF,TGTGCCACGGGGGCGGGATTGGACAATGAGCAGTTCTTC
TRBV11-1,many,16,.,TRBJ2-7,CASSLGASTMGYEQYF,TGTGCCAGCAGCCTCGGGGCCTCTACTATGGGCTACGAGCAGTACTTC